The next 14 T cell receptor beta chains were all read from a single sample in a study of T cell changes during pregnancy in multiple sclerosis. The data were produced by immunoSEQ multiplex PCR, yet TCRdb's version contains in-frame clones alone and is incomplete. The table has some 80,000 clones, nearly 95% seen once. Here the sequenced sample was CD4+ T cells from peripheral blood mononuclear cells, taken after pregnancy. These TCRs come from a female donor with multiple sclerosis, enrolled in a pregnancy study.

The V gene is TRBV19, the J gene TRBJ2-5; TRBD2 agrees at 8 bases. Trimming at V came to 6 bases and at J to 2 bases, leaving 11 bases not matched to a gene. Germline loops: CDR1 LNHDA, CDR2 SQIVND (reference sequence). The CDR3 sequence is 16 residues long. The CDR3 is CASSLVGGGWQETQYF. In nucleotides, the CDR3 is TGTGCCAGTAGCTTAGTCGGGGGGGGCTGGCAAGAGACCCAGTACTTC.

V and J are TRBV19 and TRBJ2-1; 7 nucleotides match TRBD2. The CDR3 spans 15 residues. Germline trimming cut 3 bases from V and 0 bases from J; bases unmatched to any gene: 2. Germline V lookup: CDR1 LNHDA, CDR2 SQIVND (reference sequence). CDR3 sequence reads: CASSISGFSYNEQFF. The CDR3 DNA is TGTGCCAGTAGTATTAGCGGGTTCTCCTACAATGAGCAGTTCTTC.

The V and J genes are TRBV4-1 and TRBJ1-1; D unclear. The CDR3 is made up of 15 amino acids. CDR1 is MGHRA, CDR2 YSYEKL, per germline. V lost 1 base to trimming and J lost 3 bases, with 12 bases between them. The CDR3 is CASSQGSLKYTEAFF. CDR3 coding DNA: TGCGCCAGCAGCCAAGGAAGCCTCAAATACACTGAAGCTTTCTTT.

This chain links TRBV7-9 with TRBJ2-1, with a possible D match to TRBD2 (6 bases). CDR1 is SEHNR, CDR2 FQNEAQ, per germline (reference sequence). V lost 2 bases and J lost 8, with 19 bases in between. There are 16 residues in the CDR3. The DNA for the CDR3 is TGTGCCAGCAGCTTACTAGCGTCGTATCTAGGAGATGAGCAGTTCTTC. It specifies CASSLLASYLGDEQFF.

The CDR3 DNA reads TGCAGCGTTCAACTTTCTGGTAGCAATCAGCCCCAGCATTTT. This codes for CSVQLSGSNQPQHF. The V gene is TRBV29-1, the J gene TRBJ1-5; D not certain. V was trimmed by 5 bases and J by 0 bases, leaving 11 bases between them. CDR1 and CDR2 from the germline V gene are SQVTM and ANQGSEA. CDR3 length: 14 residues.

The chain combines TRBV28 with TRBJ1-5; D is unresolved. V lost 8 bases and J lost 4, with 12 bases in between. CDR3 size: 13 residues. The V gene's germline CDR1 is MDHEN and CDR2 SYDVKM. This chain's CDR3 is CASGIGLNQPQHF. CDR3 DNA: TGTGCCAGCGGTATCGGGTTAAATCAGCCCCAGCATTTT.

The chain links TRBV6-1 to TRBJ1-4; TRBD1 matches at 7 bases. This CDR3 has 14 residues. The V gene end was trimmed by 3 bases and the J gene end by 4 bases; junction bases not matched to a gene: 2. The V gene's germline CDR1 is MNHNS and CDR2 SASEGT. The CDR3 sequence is CASSEGQLNEKLFF. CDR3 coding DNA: TGTGCCAGCAGTGAGGGACAGCTTAATGAAAAACTGTTTTTT.

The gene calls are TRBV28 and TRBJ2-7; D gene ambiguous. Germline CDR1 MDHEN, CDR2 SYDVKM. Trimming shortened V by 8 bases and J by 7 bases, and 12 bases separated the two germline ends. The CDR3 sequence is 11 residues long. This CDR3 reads CASGLFPEQYF. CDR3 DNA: TGTGCCAGCGGCCTCTTCCCTGAGCAGTACTTC.

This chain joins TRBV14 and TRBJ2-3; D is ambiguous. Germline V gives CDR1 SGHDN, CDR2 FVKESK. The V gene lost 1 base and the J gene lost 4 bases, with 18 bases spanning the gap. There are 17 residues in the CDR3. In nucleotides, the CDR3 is TGTGCCAGCAGCCAAGGCGGCTCAGTACTGGTTTCAGATACGCAGTATTTT. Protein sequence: CASSQGGSVLVSDTQYF.

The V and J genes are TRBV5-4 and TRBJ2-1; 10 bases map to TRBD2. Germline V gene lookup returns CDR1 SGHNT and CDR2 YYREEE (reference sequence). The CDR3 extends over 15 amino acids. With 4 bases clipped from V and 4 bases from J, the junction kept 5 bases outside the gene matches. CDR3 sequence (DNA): TGTGCCAGCAGCCCGAGGACTAGCGGTTACAATGAGCAGTTCTTC. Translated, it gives CASSPRTSGYNEQFF. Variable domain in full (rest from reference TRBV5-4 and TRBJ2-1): ETGVTQSPTHLIKTRGQQVTLRCSSQSGHNTVSWYQQALGQGPQFIFQYYREEENGRGNFPPRFSGLQFPNYSSELNVNALELDDSALYLCASSPRTSGYNEQFFGPGTRLTVL.

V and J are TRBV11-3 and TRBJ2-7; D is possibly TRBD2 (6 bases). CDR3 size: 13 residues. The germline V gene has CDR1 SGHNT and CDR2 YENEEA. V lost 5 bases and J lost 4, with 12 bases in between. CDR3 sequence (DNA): TGTGCCAGCAGCCTGGAGGGAGGATACGAGCAGTACTTC. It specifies CASSLEGGYEQYF.

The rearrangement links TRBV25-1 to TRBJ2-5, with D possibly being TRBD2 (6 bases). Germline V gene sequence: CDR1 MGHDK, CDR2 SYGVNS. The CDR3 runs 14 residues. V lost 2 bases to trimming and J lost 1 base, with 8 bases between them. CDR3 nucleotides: TGTGCCAGCAGTGAACCGGGAGTCCAAGAGACCCAGTACTTC. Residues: CASSEPGVQETQYF.

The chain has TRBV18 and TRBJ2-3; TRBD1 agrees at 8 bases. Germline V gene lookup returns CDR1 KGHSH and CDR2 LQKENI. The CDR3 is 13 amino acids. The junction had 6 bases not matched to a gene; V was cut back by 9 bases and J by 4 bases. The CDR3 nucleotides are TGTGCCAGTTTGGACAGGGTTTCAGATACGCAGTATTTT. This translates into CASLDRVSDTQYF.

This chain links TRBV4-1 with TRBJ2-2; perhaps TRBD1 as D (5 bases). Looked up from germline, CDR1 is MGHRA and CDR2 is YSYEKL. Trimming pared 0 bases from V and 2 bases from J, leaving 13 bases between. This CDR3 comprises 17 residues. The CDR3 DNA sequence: TGCGCCAGCAGCCAAGATACGGGTGGGGCTAACACCGGGGAGCTGTTTTTT. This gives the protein CASSQDTGGANTGELFF.